Here is one T cell receptor beta chain with its context. This clonotype came up a few times. This receptor's antigen is unknown. Nothing much larger sits one base from this clone, and base qualities are not available. The record originates from a study of T cell repertoires in cytomegalovirus infection (dated by TCRdb to between 2017 and 2020). Regarding the research as a whole: Donor HLA type was relevant to the analysis, as public TCR beta signatures indicated carriage of CMV infection together with the matching HLA type. The research as a whole found: Cumulative frequency of public TCR beta family members discriminated carriers of CMV infection plus the relevant HLA type in this cohort and an independent approximately 370-donor cohort. The ex vivo response was dominated by HLA-C-restricted CMV-specific TCR beta clonotypes, and the single most frequent clonotype in two of eight donors was supplied by these HLA-C-restricted clonotypes.

Sequencing took place on an Illumina HiSeq 1500. Through fastp at Q25 and MiXCR, TCRdb rebuilt clones from the public reads, retaining in-frame beta chains. Merged by CDR3 protein, the rows form single entries marked with the most common genes and DNA. Here the sample has some 180,000 distinct CDR3 sequences; approximately 18% occur a single time. Approximately 25% of the sample is in the top ten clones. Trimming takes 0 bases from V and 3 bases from J, and the germline ends sit 10 bases apart. Looking up the germline V gene (reference sequence) yields CDR1 LNHNV and CDR2 YYDKDF. The CDR3 sequence holds 15 residues, the cysteine and phenylalanine included. The read is trimmed to its CDR3 DNA, 45 bases read in frame from base 1.

The sample was CD8+ T cells from PBMCs. The TCR sequence derives from a human donor in good health (CMV status not recorded). Some clones in this sample may be carry-over from other donors' samples. The rearranged segments are TRBV15 and TRBJ2-3; the D segment could be TRBD1, given 5 matching bases. The sequence in DNA is TGTGCCACCAGCAGAGAAGAACAGGCAACAGATACGCAGTATTTT. Protein translation: CATSREEQATDTQYF.